Listed below are T cell receptor beta chains from one sample, sequenced in a study of cytomegalovirus exposure and HLA in healthy donors. Method: immunoSEQ multiplex PCR; TCRdb's copy keeps in-frame clones and lacks some. In the table there are about 150,000 clones, about 79% of which are singletons. The specimen was PBMCs. The receptors come from a female donor in good health and CMV-seropositive. Both conserved end residues are part of each CDR3. D genes are given only for firm matches. Not every row has a clone size; where given, it reads once, few, many or a size class.

clone_size,j_call,v_call,d_call,cdr3_nt,cdr3_aa
NA,TRBJ2-5,TRBV5-8,TRBD2,TGTGCCAGCAGCTTAAGCGGGGGTGATCAAGAGACCCAGTACTTC,CASSLSGGDQETQYF
NA,TRBJ1-2,TRBV4-1,NA,TGCGCCAGCAGCCGGCAACAGGGAGCTAACTATGGCTACACCTTC,CASSRQQGANYGYTF
NA,TRBJ2-5,TRBV7-9,NA,TGTGCCAGCAGCTTAGTCGTCCCGGAGACCCAGTACTTC,CASSLVVPETQYF
NA,TRBJ2-2,TRBV11-2,NA,TGTGCCAGCAGTTTACACTTTACCGGGGAGCTGTTTTTT,CASSLHFTGELFF
NA,TRBJ2-1,TRBV2,TRBD2,TGTGCCAGCAGCCGCCAACCGGGACTAGGGGTCAATGAGCAGTTCTTC,CASSRQPGLGVNEQFF
NA,TRBJ1-2,TRBV5-1,NA,TGCGCCAGCATGCCCGGAGACTATGGCTACACCTTC,CASMPGDYGYTF
NA,TRBJ2-5,TRBV7-7,NA,TGTGCCAGCAGCTTAGGAGAACAAGAGACCCAGTACTTC,CASSLGEQETQYF
NA,TRBJ2-7,TRBV30,TRBD1,TGTGCCTGGAGTGTATCGGGGACAGGGTATAGTCGGGGCGAGCAGTACTTC,CAWSVSGTGYSRGEQYF
NA,TRBJ2-7,TRBV19,TRBD2,TGTGCCAGTAGTGTCCTAGCGGGAGCTTTCGTGTACGAGCAGTACTTC,CASSVLAGAFVYEQYF
NA,TRBJ2-7,TRBV5-5,NA,TGTGCCAGCAGCTTGGCTCCAGGGGATGACTCCTACGAGCAGTACTTC,CASSLAPGDDSYEQYF
NA,TRBJ2-7,TRBV30,NA,TGTGCCTGGAGCCTCCCCGACGGAGGCTCCTGCGAGCAGTACTTC,CAWSLPDGGSCEQYF
NA,TRBJ1-3,TRBV4-2,TRBD1,TGTGCCAGCAGCCAAGGGGGACAGGGCTTCTCTGGAAACACCATATATTTT,CASSQGGQGFSGNTIYF
NA,TRBJ2-2,TRBV28,NA,TGTGCCAGCAGTTTCCCCTTCCCGCGGAACACCGGGGAGCTGTTTTTT,CASSFPFPRNTGELFF
NA,TRBJ2-7,TRBV9,NA,TGTGCCAGCAGCGGAGCCCCATTTTACGAGCAGTACTTC,CASSGAPFYEQYF
NA,TRBJ2-1,TRBV29-1,TRBD1,TGCAGCGTGGCCCCAGGGGGCTACAATGAGCAGTTCTTC,CSVAPGGYNEQFF
NA,TRBJ2-7,TRBV10-3,TRBD1,TGTGCCTCCGCGGACAGGGATGCCTACGAGCAGTACTTC,CASADRDAYEQYF
few,TRBJ2-1,TRBV4-1,TRBD2,TGCGCCAGCAGCCAAGACACATCCGCTAGCGGGACATACAATGAGCAGTTCTTC,CASSQDTSASGTYNEQFF
NA,TRBJ1-1,TRBV6-5,NA,TGTGCCAGCAGCAGCGTACAGGGCGACACTGAAGCTTTCTTT,CASSSVQGDTEAFF
NA,TRBJ1-1,TRBV27,TRBD1,TGTGCCAGCTCACACAGGGGCAGTGGTACTGAAGCTTTCTTT,CASSHRGSGTEAFF
NA,TRBJ1-6,TRBV5-1,NA,TGCGCCAGCAGCTTGGGAACAGGGAATTCACCCCTCCACTTT,CASSLGTGNSPLHF
NA,TRBJ1-2,TRBV5-1,NA,TGCGCCAGCAGCCTAGGACAGTATGGCTACACCTTC,CASSLGQYGYTF
once,TRBJ1-2,TRBV6-5,TRBD1,TGTGCCAGCAGTTTGGAGGGGGCGCTTGGCTACACCTTC,CASSLEGALGYTF
NA,TRBJ1-3,TRBV30,NA,TGTGCCTGGAGTGTACGGTCAAACACCATATATTTT,CAWSVRSNTIYF
NA,TRBJ2-1,TRBV28,TRBD1,TGTGCCAGCAGCTTGACAGGGGATGAGCAGTTCTTC,CASSLTGDEQFF
NA,TRBJ1-2,TRBV6-1,NA,TGTGCCAGCAGATCGGGACTTCACGGCTACACCTTC,CASRSGLHGYTF
NA,TRBJ1-2,TRBV7-9,NA,TGTGCCAGCAGCGCGACGACTGTACGTTATGGCTACACCTTC,CASSATTVRYGYTF
NA,TRBJ2-5,TRBV6-1,TRBD1,TGTGCCAGCAGTGAAGATGGGACAGGGCGGAAGACCCAGTACTTC,CASSEDGTGRKTQYF
NA,TRBJ2-1,TRBV30,TRBD2,TGTGCCTGGACCTCTTCCGCGGGGGGGGCTTTAGGGTTCGGTGAGCAGTTCTTC,CAWTSSAGGALGFGEQFF
NA,TRBJ1-1,TRBV7-2,NA,TGTGCCAGCAGCTTAGCCAACATGAACACTGAAGCTTTCTTT,CASSLANMNTEAFF